This section outlines one T cell receptor beta chain sequence together with its context. What it binds is unknown. A second roughly 6 to 12 cycle PCR used barcoded and J-beta primers. TCRdb reanalysed the 5' RACE reads using MiXCR and keeps one entry per CDR3 protein. The table records approximately 1.5 million distinct CDR3 sequences, approximately 32% of them present only once. Extraction yielded at least 5 micrograms of total RNA per sample. This sample was taken from a study of blood T cells in healthy people across ages. General study findings and limits: Possibly, changes in expanded clonotypes were confounded because donor CMV status was unknown.

CDR1 and CDR2 (germline): SGHRS, YFSETQ. The V gene lost 2 bases and the J gene lost 2 bases, with 19 bases spanning the gap. The CDR3 runs to 18 residues. This TCR came from a woman aged 25 to 39 in good health. Sequencing used blood. The rearrangement links TRBV5-1 to TRBJ1-4, with D possibly matching TRBD1 (6 bases). The CDR3 DNA sequence: TGCGCCAGCAGCTTTAGTATGGGGGGCCGGTTGACTAATGAAAAACTGTTTTTT. Translation: CASSFSMGGRLTNEKLFF.